These T cell receptor beta chains were read from a single sample in a study of blood T cells in healthy people across ages. TCRdb reprocessed the 5' RACE reads with MiXCR, giving one entry per CDR3 protein. The sample includes about 670,000 distinct CDR3 sequences, over 40% of them seen just once. Sequenced input: blood. These receptors were collected from a man older than 75 in good health. Each CDR3 is given with its conserved first and last residue. The order of the fields is V gene, J gene, CDR3 protein.

v_call: TRBV7-2
j_call: TRBJ2-3
cdr3_aa: CASSQGLAGADTQYF

v_call: TRBV30
j_call: TRBJ2-5
cdr3_aa: CAFAQWGTGEREQYF

v_call: TRBV2
j_call: TRBJ2-1
cdr3_aa: CASSERVGLYNEQFF

v_call: TRBV25-1
j_call: TRBJ2-5
cdr3_aa: CASSVSLARQETQYF

v_call: TRBV20-1
j_call: TRBJ2-2
cdr3_aa: CSARSTGANTGELFF

v_call: TRBV6-2/TRBV6-3
j_call: TRBJ2-6
cdr3_aa: CASSYPWVSSYSGANVLTF

v_call: TRBV20-1
j_call: TRBJ1-2
cdr3_aa: CSASGLVGRSNGYTF

v_call: TRBV6-5
j_call: TRBJ2-7
cdr3_aa: CASSYQAGGPLEQYF

v_call: TRBV28
j_call: TRBJ2-1
cdr3_aa: CASPGQNNEQFF

v_call: TRBV7-8
j_call: TRBJ1-6
cdr3_aa: CASSLGRDSPLHF

v_call: TRBV6-1
j_call: TRBJ2-5
cdr3_aa: CAGSWGRTYQETQYF

v_call: TRBV5-1
j_call: TRBJ2-1
cdr3_aa: CASSNRDRGLSYNEQFF

v_call: TRBV28
j_call: TRBJ2-3
cdr3_aa: CASSTRTSGTDTQYF

v_call: TRBV15
j_call: TRBJ2-1
cdr3_aa: CATSRDPVRSNEQFF

v_call: TRBV19
j_call: TRBJ2-1
cdr3_aa: CASSIVSIGTSVRYNEQFF

v_call: TRBV6-5
j_call: TRBJ1-2
cdr3_aa: CASRTHGGYGYTF

v_call: TRBV24-1
j_call: TRBJ1-2
cdr3_aa: CATSESGTGVFGYTF

v_call: TRBV4-2
j_call: TRBJ2-5
cdr3_aa: CASSQGSGLADNEQYF

v_call: TRBV4-2
j_call: TRBJ2-1
cdr3_aa: CASSQVRGSGNEQFF

v_call: TRBV20-1
j_call: TRBJ2-3
cdr3_aa: CSARLDTQYF

v_call: TRBV11-1
j_call: TRBJ2-1
cdr3_aa: CASSLAPGVGESNEQFF

v_call: TRBV20-1
j_call: TRBJ1-2
cdr3_aa: CSAPTRVSNYGYTF

v_call: TRBV6-5
j_call: TRBJ2-5
cdr3_aa: CASSRTNNEQYF

v_call: TRBV28
j_call: TRBJ1-5
cdr3_aa: CASSPTGLSSNQPQHF

v_call: TRBV20-1
j_call: TRBJ2-7
cdr3_aa: CSASPGQGFLEQYF

v_call: TRBV7-8
j_call: TRBJ1-1
cdr3_aa: CASSRIEAFF

v_call: TRBV9
j_call: TRBJ2-5
cdr3_aa: CASSAIAGGQETQYF

v_call: TRBV30
j_call: TRBJ2-7
cdr3_aa: CAWSGLTNEQYF

v_call: TRBV7-6
j_call: TRBJ2-5
cdr3_aa: CASSPSRQGSAGTQYF

v_call: TRBV4-1
j_call: TRBJ2-7
cdr3_aa: CASSRPGLAGARGTYEQYF

v_call: TRBV9
j_call: .
cdr3_aa: CASSLRTGNSDEQYF

v_call: TRBV27
j_call: TRBJ2-1
cdr3_aa: CASSIIAGNEQFF

v_call: TRBV9
j_call: TRBJ2-6
cdr3_aa: CASSAAGTGDWGANVLTF

v_call: TRBV7-7
j_call: TRBJ2-5
cdr3_aa: CASSFAGERETQYF

v_call: TRBV6-2/TRBV6-3
j_call: TRBJ2-1
cdr3_aa: CASSYSEGKQFF

v_call: TRBV10-3
j_call: TRBJ1-2
cdr3_aa: CAISEGIGYGYTF

v_call: TRBV6-2/TRBV6-3
j_call: TRBJ2-5
cdr3_aa: CASSGSLERDRETQYF

v_call: TRBV10-3
j_call: TRBJ1-1
cdr3_aa: CAIRGTGNTEAFF

v_call: TRBV20-1
j_call: TRBJ2-7
cdr3_aa: CSASRPSGFYEQYF

v_call: TRBV4-3
j_call: TRBJ1-4
cdr3_aa: CASSQDRILFF

v_call: TRBV20-1
j_call: .
cdr3_aa: CSASPLGGQLWETQYF

v_call: TRBV7-9
j_call: TRBJ2-5
cdr3_aa: CASRAASGSTEQYF

v_call: TRBV28
j_call: TRBJ2-5
cdr3_aa: CASSPQGALWTQYF

v_call: TRBV10-1
j_call: TRBJ2-5
cdr3_aa: CASSESTGSETQYF

v_call: TRBV11-2
j_call: TRBJ1-4
cdr3_aa: CASSFNRATNEKLFF